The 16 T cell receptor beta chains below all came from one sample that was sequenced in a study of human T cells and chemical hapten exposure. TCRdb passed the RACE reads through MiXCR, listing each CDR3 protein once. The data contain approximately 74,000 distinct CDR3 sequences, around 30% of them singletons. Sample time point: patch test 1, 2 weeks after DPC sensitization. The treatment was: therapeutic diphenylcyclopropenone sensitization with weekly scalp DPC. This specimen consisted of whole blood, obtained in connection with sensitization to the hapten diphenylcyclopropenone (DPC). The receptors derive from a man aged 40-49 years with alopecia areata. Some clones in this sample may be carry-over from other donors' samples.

CDR3 in amino acids: CASSEIGYNEQFF. In DNA, the CDR3 is TGTGCCAGCAGTGAAATTGGGTACAATGAGCAGTTCTTC. The V gene is TRBV2, the J gene TRBJ2-1; D is ambiguous. V was shortened by 2 bases and J by 4 bases, with 6 bases between the two germline ends. This CDR3 comprises 13 residues. The germline V gene has CDR1 SNHLY and CDR2 FYNNEI.

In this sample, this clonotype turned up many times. CDR3 nucleotides: TGTGCCAGCAGCGCGACAGGGCGGGTTGAAAAACTGTTTTTT. It specifies CASSATGRVEKLFF. This sequence joins TRBV2 and TRBJ1-4; 7 bases are a match to TRBD1. Germline lookup yields CDR1 SNHLY and CDR2 FYNNEI. CDR3 length: 14 residues. The V segment lost 6 bases and the J segment 7 bases; nucleotides outside the gene matches: 8. Variable domain in full (rest from reference TRBV2 and TRBJ1-4): EPEVTQTPSHQVTQMGQEVILRCVPISNHLYFYWYRQILGQKVEFLVSFYNNEISEKSEIFDDQFSVERPDGSNFTLKIRSTKLEDSAMYFCASSATGRVEKLFFGSGTQLSVL.

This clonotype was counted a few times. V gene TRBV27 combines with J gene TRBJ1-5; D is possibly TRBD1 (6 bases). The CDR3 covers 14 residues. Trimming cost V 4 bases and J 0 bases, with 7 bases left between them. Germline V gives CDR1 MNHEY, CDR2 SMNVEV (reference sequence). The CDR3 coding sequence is TGTGCCAGCAGTTGGGGGGCTAGCAATCAGCCCCAGCATTTT. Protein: CASSWGASNQPQHF.

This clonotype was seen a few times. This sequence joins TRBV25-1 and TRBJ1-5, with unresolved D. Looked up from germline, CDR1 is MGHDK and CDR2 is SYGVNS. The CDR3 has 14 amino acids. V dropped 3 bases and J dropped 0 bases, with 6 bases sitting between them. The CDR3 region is CASSELGSNQPQHF. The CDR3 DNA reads TGTGCCAGCAGTGAGTTGGGTAGCAATCAGCCCCAGCATTTT.

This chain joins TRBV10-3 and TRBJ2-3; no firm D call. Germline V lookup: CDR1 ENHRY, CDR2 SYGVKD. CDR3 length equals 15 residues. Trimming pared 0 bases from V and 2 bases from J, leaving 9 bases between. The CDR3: CAISESLTYTDTQYF. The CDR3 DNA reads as TGTGCCATCAGTGAGTCTCTGACCTACACAGATACGCAGTATTTT.

DNA for the CDR3: TGTGCCAGCAGCCCTGGGGGCGGCGCCTACGAGCAGTACTTC. This sequence encodes CASSPGGGAYEQYF. The chain carries TRBV28 and TRBJ2-7, with D possibly matching TRBD1 (6 bases). The CDR3 runs 14 residues. Trimming shortened V by 6 bases and J by 2 bases, and 14 bases separated the two germline ends. The germline V gene has CDR1 MDHEN and CDR2 SYDVKM. Drawing the rest from reference TRBV28 and TRBJ2-7, the complete variable domain is DVKVTQSSRYLVKRTGEKVFLECVQDMDHENMFWYRQDPGLGLRLIYFSYDVKMKEKGDIPEGYSVSREKKERFSLILESASTNQTSMYLCASSPGGGAYEQYFGPGTRLTVT.

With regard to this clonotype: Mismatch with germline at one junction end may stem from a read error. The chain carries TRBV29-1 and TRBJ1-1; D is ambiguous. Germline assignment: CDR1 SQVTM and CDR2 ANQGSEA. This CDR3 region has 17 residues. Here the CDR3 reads CSVVVQLEVVVQLETFF. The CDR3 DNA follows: TGCAGCGTTGTAGTACAACTTGAAGTTGTAGTACAACTTGAAACTTTCTTT.

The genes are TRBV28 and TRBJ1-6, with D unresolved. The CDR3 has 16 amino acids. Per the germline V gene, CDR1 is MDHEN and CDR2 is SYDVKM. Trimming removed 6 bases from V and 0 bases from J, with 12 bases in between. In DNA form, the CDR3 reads TGTGCCAGCAGAGAGACACCCGCCTCCTATAATTCACCCCTCCACTTT. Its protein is CASRETPASYNSPLHF.

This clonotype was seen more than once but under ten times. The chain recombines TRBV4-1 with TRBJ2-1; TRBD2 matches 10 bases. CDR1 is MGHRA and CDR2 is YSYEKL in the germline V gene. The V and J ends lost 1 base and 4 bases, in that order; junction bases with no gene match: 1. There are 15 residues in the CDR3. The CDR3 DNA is TGCGCCAGCAGCCAAGGACTAGCGGGTTACAATGAGCAGTTCTTC. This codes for CASSQGLAGYNEQFF.

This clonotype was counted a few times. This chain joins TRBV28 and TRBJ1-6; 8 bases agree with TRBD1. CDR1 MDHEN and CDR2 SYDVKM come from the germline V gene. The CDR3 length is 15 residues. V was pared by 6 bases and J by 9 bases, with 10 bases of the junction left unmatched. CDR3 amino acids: CASSPSPGGGSPLHF. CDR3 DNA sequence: TGTGCCAGCAGCCCTTCGCCAGGGGGCGGTTCACCCCTCCACTTT.

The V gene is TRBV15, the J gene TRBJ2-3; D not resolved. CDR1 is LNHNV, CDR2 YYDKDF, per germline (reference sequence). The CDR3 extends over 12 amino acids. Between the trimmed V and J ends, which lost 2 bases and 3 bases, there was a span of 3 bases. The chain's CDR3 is CATSRSTDTQYF. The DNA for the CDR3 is TGTGCCACCAGCAGATCAACAGATACGCAGTATTTT. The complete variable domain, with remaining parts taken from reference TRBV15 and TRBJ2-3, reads DAMVIQNPRYQVTQFGKPVTLSCSQTLNHNVMYWYQQKSSQAPKLLFHYYDKDFNNEADTPDNFQSRRPNTSFCFLDIRSPGLGDTAMYLCATSRSTDTQYFGPGTRLTVL.

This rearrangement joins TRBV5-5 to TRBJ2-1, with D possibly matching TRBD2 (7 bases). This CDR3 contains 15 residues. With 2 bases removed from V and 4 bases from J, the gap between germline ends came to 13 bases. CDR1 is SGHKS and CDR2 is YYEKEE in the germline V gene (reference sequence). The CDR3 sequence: CASSFGGGGYNEQFF. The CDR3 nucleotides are TGTGCCAGCAGCTTCGGCGGGGGCGGATACAATGAGCAGTTCTTC.

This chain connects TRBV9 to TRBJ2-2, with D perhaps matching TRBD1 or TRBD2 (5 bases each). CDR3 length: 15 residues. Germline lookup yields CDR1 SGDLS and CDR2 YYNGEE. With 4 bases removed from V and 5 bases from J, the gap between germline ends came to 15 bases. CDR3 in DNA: TGTGCCAGCAGCACCCGGGATACAGGAACCGGGGAGCTGTTTTTT. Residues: CASSTRDTGTGELFF.

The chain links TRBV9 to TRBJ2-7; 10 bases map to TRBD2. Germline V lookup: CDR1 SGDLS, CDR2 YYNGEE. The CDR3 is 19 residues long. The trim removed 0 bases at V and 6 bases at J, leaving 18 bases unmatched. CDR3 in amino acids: CASSVDPLTSGMTSGEQYF. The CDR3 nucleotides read TGTGCCAGCAGCGTAGACCCCCTAACTAGCGGGATGACGTCCGGCGAGCAGTACTTC.

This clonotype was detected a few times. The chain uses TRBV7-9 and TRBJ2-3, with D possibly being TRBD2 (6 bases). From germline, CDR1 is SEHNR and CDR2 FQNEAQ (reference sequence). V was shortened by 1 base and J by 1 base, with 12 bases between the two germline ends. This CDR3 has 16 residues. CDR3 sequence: CASSLGVSGGTDTQYF. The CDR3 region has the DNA TGTGCCAGCAGCTTAGGCGTTAGCGGAGGCACAGATACGCAGTATTTT.

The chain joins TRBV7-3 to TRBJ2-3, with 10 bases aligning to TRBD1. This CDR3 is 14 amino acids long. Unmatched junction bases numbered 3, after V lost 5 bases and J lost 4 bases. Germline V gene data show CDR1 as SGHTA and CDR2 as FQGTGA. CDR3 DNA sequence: TGTGCCAGCAGCAGACAGGGGGCTCCAGATACGCAGTATTTT. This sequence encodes CASSRQGAPDTQYF.